This T cell receptor (beta chain) emerged from a study of blood T cell repertoires in COVID-19. Study summary: COVID-19 samples collected from the United States, Italy and Spain covered acute and convalescent phases. Sources were T cells, B-cell-depleted T cells, or PBMCs; the material itself was cDNA or gDNA.

V lost 3 bases, J lost 0 bases, and 2 bases stayed unmatched. The length of the CDR3 is 15 residues. Germline-derived CDR1 and CDR2 are MNHEY and SVGEGT. The method was immunoSEQ multiplex PCR; TCRdb's version includes in-frame clones alone and lacks a portion of them. The table records hundreds of thousands of clones, 85% to 90% of them present only once. This clone turned up a few times. Source material: peripheral blood. This TCR was sampled from a man aged 70 or older with acute or convalescent COVID-19. The chain combines TRBV6-2 or TRBV6-3 with TRBJ2-3; 8 bases line up with TRBD2. CDR3 nucleotide sequence: TGTGCCAGCAGTTATCGGGGGGGAAGCACAGATACGCAGTATTTT. Translated, it gives CASSYRGGSTDTQYF.